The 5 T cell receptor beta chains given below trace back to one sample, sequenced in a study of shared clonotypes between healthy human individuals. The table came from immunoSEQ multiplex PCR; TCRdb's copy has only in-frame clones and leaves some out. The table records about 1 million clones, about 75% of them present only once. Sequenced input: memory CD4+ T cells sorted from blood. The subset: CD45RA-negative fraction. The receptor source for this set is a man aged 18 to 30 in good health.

CDR3 DNA: TGTGCCTGTCAACCGGGGGAGGGATGGCGGGAAAAACTGTTTTTT. Residues: CACQPGEGWREKLFF. The gene calls are TRBV30 and TRBJ1-4, with D possibly matching TRBD1 (5 bases). This CDR3 is built from 15 residues. V was clipped by 6 bases and J by 8 bases, with 22 bases between them. The germline gives CDR1 GTSNPN, CDR2 SVGIG (reference sequence). The whole variable domain, filled in from reference TRBV30 and TRBJ1-4, reads SQTIHQWPATLVQPVGSPLSLECTVEGTSNPNLYWYRQAAGRGLQLLFYSVGIGQISSEVPQNLSASRPQDRQFILSSKKLLLSDSGFYLCACQPGEGWREKLFFGSGTQLSVL.

The CDR3 DNA is TGTGCCAGTGGAAGGACAGATTCCTCCTACAATGAGCAGTTCTTC. Translated: CASGRTDSSYNEQFF. The chain recombines TRBV19 with TRBJ2-1; perhaps TRBD1 as D (6 bases). The CDR3 loop spans 15 amino acids. Trimming took off 8 bases at V and 0 bases at J, with 14 bases between the two ends. Germline V gene data show CDR1 as LNHDA and CDR2 as SQIVND (reference sequence).

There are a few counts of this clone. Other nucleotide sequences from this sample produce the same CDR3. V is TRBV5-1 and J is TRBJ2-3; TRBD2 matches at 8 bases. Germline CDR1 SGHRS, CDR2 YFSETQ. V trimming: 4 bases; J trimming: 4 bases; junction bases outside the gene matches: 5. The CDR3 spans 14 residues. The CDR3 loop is CASSPRGGSDTQYF. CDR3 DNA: TGCGCCAGCAGCCCACGGGGGGGGTCAGATACGCAGTATTTT. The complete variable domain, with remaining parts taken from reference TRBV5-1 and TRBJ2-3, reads KAGVTQTPRYLIKTRGQQVTLSCSPISGHRSVSWYQQTPGQGLQFLFEYFSETQRNKGNFPGRFSGRQFSNSRSEMNVSTLELGDSALYLCASSPRGGSDTQYFGPGTRLTVL.

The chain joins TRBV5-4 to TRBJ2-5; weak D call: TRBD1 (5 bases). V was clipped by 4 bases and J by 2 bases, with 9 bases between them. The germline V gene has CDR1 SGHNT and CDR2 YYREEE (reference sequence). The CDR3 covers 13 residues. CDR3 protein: CASSPDTQETQYF. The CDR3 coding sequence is TGTGCCAGCAGCCCGGACACTCAAGAGACCCAGTACTTC. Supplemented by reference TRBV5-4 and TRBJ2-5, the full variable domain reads ETGVTQSPTHLIKTRGQQVTLRCSSQSGHNTVSWYQQALGQGPQFIFQYYREEENGRGNFPPRFSGLQFPNYSSELNVNALELDDSALYLCASSPDTQETQYFGPGTRLLVL.

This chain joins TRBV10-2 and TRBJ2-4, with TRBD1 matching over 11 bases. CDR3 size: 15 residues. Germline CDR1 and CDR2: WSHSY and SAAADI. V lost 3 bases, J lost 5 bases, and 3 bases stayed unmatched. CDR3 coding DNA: TGCGCCAGCAGTGACGGGACAGGGGGTGAAAACATTCAGTACTTC. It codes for CASSDGTGGENIQYF.